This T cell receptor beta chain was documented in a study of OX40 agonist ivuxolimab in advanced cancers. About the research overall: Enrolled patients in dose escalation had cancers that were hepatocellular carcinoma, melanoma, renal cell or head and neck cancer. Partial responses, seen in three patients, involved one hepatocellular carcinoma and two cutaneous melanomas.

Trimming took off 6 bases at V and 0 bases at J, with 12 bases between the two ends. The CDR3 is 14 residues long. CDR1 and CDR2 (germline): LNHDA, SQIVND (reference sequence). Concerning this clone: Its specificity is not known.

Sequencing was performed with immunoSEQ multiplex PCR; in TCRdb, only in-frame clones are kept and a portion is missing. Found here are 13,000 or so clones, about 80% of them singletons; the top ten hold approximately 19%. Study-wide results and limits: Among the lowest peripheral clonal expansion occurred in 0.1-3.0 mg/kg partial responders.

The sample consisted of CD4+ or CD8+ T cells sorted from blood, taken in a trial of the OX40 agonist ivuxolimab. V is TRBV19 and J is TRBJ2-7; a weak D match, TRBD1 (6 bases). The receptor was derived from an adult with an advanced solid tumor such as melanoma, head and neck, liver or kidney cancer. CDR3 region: CASSLTGYSYEQYF. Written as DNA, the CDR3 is TGTGCCAGTAGCTTAACAGGGTACTCCTACGAGCAGTACTTC.